The subject of this entry is one TCR beta chain. The sample comes from a study of T cell changes during pregnancy in multiple sclerosis. Method: immunoSEQ multiplex PCR; TCRdb's copy keeps in-frame clones and lacks some. The data show tens of thousands of clones, 85% to 95% seen once. Germline CDR1 is SGHRS and CDR2 is YFSETQ. V was shortened by 0 bases and J by 4 bases, with 9 bases between the two germline ends. The CDR3 is 14 residues long. This sequence joins TRBV5-1 and TRBJ2-3; D not resolved. The sequence derives from a female donor with multiple sclerosis, enrolled in a pregnancy study. The specimen was CD4+ T cells from peripheral blood mononuclear cells, collected in the second trimester of pregnancy. CDR3 DNA: TGCGCCAGCAGCTTGGGCCTAGGATCAGATACGCAGTATTTT. Protein sequence: CASSLGLGSDTQYF.